Listed below are T cell receptor beta chains from one sample, sequenced in a study of blood T cell repertoires in COVID-19. Measured with immunoSEQ multiplex PCR; TCRdb has only the in-frame clones, and not every one. This table holds about 58,000 clones, 90% found once. The specimen was peripheral blood. These receptors were taken from a man aged 55 to 70 with acute or convalescent COVID-19. Both conserved end residues are part of each CDR3. The order of the fields is J gene, V gene, D gene, clone size, CDR3 protein, CDR3 DNA. A D gene is named only where the DNA matches it firmly. Part of the rows lack a size; the others show once, few, many or a class for expanded clones.

J: TRBJ2-1
V: TRBV28
D: TRBD1
size: once
CDR3: CASSDTGARWFF
DNA: TGTGCCAGCAGCGATACAGGGGCTAGGTGGTTCTTC

J: TRBJ1-5
V: TRBV27
D: -
size: -
CDR3: CASSSTNQPQHF
DNA: TGTGCCAGCAGTTCCACTAATCAGCCCCAGCATTTT

J: TRBJ1-1
V: TRBV7-9
D: TRBD1
size: -
CDR3: CASRGPGQGPPNTEAFF
DNA: TGTGCCAGCAGGGGACCGGGACAGGGTCCCCCTAACACTGAAGCTTTCTTT

J: TRBJ2-5
V: TRBV5-4
D: TRBD2
size: few
CDR3: CASSLPGTIAPETQYF
DNA: TGTGCCAGCAGCCTACCCGGGACTATTGCTCCAGAGACCCAGTACTTC

J: TRBJ1-2
V: TRBV9
D: TRBD1
size: -
CDR3: CASSVGTGNYGYTF
DNA: TGTGCCAGCAGCGTAGGGACAGGGAACTATGGCTACACCTTC

J: TRBJ1-5
V: TRBV5-6
D: -
size: -
CDR3: CASNLSGNQPQHF
DNA: TGTGCCAGCAACTTGTCAGGGAATCAGCCCCAGCATTTT

J: TRBJ2-7
V: TRBV5-4
D: -
size: -
CDR3: CASSLYRQGVYEQYF
DNA: TGTGCCAGCAGCTTGTATCGGCAGGGTGTCTACGAGCAGTACTTC

J: TRBJ2-1
V: TRBV13
D: -
size: -
CDR3: CASSARRGEQFF
DNA: TGTGCCAGCAGCGCCAGACGGGGGGAGCAGTTCTTC

J: TRBJ2-3
V: TRBV24-1
D: -
size: -
CDR3: CATSQGATDTQYF
DNA: TGTGCCACCAGTCAAGGGGCGACAGATACGCAGTATTTT

J: TRBJ2-2
V: TRBV5-1
D: -
size: -
CDR3: CASTGGAGDTGELFF
DNA: TGCGCCAGCACAGGGGGCGCGGGGGATACCGGGGAGCTGTTTTTT